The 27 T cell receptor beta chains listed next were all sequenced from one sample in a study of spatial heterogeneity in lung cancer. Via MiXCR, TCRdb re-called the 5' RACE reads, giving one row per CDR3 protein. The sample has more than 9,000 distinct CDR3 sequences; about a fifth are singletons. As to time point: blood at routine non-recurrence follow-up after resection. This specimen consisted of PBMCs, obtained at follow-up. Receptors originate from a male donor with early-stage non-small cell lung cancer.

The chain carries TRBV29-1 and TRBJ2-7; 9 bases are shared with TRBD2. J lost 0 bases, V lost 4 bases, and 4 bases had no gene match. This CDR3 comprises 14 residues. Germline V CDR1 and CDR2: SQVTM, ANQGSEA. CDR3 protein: CSVVGGRASYEQYF. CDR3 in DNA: TGCAGCGTTGTAGGCGGGAGGGCCTCCTACGAGCAGTACTTC.

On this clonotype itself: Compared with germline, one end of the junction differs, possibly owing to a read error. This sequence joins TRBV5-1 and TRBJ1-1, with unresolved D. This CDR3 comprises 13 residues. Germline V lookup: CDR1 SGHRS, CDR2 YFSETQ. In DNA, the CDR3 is TGCGCCAACAGCTTGTCAGTGAACACTGAAGCTTTCTTT. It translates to CANSLSVNTEAFF.

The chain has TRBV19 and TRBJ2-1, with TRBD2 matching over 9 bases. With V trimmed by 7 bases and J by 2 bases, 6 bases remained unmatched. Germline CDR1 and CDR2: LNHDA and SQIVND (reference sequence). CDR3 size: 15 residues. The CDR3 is CASTQTSGAYNEQFF. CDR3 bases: TGTGCCAGTACCCAGACTAGCGGAGCCTACAATGAGCAGTTCTTC.

The CDR3, as DNA: TGCAGTGCTAGACAGCAAAACACTGAAGCTTTCTTT. Its protein product is CSARQQNTEAFF. This chain joins TRBV20-1 and TRBJ1-1, with D unclear. V lost 2 bases to trimming and J lost 2 bases, with 6 bases between them. This CDR3 has 12 residues. The germline V gene encodes CDR1 DFQATT and CDR2 SNEGSKA (reference sequence).

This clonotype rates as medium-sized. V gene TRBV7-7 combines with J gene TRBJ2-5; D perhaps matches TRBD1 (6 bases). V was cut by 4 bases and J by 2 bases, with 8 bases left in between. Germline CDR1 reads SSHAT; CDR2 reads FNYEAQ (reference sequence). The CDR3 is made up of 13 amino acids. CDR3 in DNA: TGTGCCAGCAGCTCAGACAGGCAAGAGACCCAGTACTTC. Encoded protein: CASSSDRQETQYF.

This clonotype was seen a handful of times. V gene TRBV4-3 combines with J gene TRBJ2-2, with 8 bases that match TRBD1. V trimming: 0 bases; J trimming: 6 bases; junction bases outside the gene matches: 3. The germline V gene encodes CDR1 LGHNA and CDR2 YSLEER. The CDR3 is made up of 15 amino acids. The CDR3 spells CASSQDPQGAGELFF. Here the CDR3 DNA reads TGCGCCAGCAGCCAAGATCCACAGGGGGCCGGGGAGCTGTTTTTT.

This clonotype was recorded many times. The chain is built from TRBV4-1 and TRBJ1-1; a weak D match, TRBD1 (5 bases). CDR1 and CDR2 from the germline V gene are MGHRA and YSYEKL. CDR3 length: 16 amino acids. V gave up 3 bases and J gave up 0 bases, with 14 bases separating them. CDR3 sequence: CASSHRIGGMNTEAFF. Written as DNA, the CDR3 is TGCGCCAGCAGCCACCGGATCGGGGGGATGAACACTGAAGCTTTCTTT.

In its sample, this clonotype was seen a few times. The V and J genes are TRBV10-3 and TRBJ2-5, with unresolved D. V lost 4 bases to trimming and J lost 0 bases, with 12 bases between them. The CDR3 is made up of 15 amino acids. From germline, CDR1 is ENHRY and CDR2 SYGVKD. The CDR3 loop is CAISGPGLDQETQYF. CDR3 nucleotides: TGTGCCATCAGTGGCCCTGGGCTGGACCAAGAGACCCAGTACTTC.

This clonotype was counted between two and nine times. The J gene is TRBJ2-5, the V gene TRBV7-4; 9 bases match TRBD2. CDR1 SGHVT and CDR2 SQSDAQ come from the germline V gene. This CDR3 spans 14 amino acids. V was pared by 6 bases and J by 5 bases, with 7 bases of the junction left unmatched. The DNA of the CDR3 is TGTGCCAGCAGTCGTAGCGGGAGTCGGGAGACCCAGTACTTC. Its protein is CASSRSGSRETQYF. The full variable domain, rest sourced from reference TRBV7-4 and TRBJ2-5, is GAGVSQSPRYKVAKRGRDVALRCDSISGHVTLYWYRQTLGQGSEVLTYSQSDAQRDKSGRPSGRFSAERPERSVSTLKIQRTEQGDSAVYLCASSRSGSRETQYFGPGTRLLVL.

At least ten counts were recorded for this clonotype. CDR3 sequence (DNA): TGTGCCAGCAGCAACCGACAAGTCCTCGAGCAGTTCTTC. Translated: CASSNRQVLEQFF. This chain joins TRBV7-8 and TRBJ2-1, with unresolved D. The length of the CDR3 is 13 residues. With 5 bases removed from V and 10 bases from J, the gap between germline ends came to 15 bases. CDR1 is SGHVS, CDR2 FQNEAQ, per germline.

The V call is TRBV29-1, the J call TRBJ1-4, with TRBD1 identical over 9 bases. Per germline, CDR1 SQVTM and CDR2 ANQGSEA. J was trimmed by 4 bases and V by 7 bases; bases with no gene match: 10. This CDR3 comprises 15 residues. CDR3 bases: TGCAGCGCGATCAGGGACAGGGCGAATAATGAAAAACTGTTTTTT. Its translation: CSAIRDRANNEKLFF.

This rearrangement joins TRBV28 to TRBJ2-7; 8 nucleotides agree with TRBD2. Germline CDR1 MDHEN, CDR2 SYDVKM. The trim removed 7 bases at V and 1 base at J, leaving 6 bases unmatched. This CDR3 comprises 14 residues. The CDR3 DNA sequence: TGTGCCAGCACCTTAGCGGGGTCTTCCTACGAGCAGTACTTC. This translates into CASTLAGSSYEQYF.

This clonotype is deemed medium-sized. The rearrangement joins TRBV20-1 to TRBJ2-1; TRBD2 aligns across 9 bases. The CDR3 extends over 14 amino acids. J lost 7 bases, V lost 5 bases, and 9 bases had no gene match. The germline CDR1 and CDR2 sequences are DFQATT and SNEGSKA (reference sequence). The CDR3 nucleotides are TGCAGTGCTCTTAGCGGGAGAAAGGGTAATGAGCAGTTCTTC. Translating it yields CSALSGRKGNEQFF.

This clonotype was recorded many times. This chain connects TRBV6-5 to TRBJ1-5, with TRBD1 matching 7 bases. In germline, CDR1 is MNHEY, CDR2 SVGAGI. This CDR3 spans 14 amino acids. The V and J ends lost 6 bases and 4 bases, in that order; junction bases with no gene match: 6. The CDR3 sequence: CASRQGTANQPQHF. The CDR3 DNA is TGTGCCAGCAGACAAGGGACAGCAAATCAGCCCCAGCATTTT.

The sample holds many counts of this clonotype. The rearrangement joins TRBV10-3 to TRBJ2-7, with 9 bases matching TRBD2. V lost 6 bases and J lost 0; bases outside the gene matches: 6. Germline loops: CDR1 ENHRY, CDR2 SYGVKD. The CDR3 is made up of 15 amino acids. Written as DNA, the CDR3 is TGTGCCATCAGGACCCAGACTAGCGGCTCCTACGAGCAGTACTTC. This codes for CAIRTQTSGSYEQYF.

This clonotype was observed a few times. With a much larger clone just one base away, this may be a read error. The chain's CDR3 is CVSREAATYEQYF. The CDR3 DNA reads TGTGTCAGCCGGGAGGCCGCGACCTACGAGCAGTACTTC. The chain employs TRBV28 and TRBJ2-7, with TRBD2 identical over 7 bases. The germline gives CDR1 MDHEN, CDR2 SYDVKM. The CDR3 is 13 residues long. The full variable domain, in which reference TRBV28 and TRBJ2-7 provide the parts outside the CDR3, is DVKVTQSSRYLVKRTGEKVFLECVQDMDHENMFWYRQDPGLGLRLIYFSYDVKMKEKGDIPEGYSVSREKKERFSLILESASTNQTSMYLCVSREAATYEQYFGPGTRLTVT.

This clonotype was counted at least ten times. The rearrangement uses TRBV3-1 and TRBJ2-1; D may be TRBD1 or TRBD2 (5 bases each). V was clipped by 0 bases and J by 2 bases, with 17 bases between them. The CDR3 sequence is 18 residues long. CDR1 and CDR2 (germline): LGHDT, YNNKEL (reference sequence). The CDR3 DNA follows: TGTGCCAGCAGCCAAGATTTAGGTTGGGACCCAGCCTACAATGAGCAGTTCTTC. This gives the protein CASSQDLGWDPAYNEQFF.

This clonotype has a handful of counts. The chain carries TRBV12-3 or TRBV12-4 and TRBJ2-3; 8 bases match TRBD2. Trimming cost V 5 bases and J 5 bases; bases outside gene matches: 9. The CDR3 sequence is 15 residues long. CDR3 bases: TGTGCCAGCAGTCCCCGAGCGGGAGTAAGAGATACGCAGTATTTT. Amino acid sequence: CASSPRAGVRDTQYF.

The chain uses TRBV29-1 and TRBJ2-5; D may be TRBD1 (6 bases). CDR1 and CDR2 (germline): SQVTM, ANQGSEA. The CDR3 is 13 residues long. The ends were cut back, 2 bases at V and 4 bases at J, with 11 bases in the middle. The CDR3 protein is CSVEQGYGETQYF. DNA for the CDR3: TGCAGCGTTGAACAGGGGTACGGAGAGACCCAGTACTTC. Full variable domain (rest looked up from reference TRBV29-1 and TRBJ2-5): SAVISQKPSRDICQRGTSLTIQCQVDSQVTMMFWYRQQPGQSLTLIATANQGSEATYESGFVIDKFPISRPNLTFSTLTVSNMSPEDSSIYLCSVEQGYGETQYFGPGTRLLVL.

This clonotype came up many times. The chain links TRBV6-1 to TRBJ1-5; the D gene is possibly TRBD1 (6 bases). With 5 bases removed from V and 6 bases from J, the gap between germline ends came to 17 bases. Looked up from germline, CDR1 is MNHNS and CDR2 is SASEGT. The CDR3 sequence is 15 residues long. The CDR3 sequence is CASSREPGAGQPQHF. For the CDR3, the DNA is TGTGCCAGCAGTCGAGAGCCGGGGGCAGGTCAGCCCCAGCATTTT.

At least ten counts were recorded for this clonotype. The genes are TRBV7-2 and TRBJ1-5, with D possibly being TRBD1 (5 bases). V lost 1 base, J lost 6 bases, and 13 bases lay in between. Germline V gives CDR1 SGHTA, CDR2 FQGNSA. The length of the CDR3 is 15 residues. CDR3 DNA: TGTGCCAGCAGCTTAGACCAGGGTATGGGTCAGCCCCAGCATTTT. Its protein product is CASSLDQGMGQPQHF.

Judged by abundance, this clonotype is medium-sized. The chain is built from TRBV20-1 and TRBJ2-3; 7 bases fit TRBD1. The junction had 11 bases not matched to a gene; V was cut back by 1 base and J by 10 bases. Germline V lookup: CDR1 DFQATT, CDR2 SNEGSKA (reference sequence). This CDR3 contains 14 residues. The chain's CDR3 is CSARVLQGDGSQYF. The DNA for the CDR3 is TGCAGTGCTAGAGTCCTCCAGGGGGACGGGTCGCAGTATTTT.

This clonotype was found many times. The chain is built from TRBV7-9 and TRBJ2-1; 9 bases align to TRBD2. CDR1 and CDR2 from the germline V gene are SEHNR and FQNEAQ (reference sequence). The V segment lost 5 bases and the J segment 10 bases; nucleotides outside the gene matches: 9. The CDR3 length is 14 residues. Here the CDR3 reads CASSEGLAGVEQFF. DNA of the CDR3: TGTGCCAGCAGCGAGGGACTAGCAGGTGTGGAGCAGTTCTTC. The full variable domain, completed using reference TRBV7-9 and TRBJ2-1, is DTGVSQNPRHKITKRGQNVTFRCDPISEHNRLYWYRQTLGQGPEFLTYFQNEAQLEKSRLLSDRFSAERPKGSFSTLEIQRTEQGDSAMYLCASSEGLAGVEQFFGPGTRLTVL.

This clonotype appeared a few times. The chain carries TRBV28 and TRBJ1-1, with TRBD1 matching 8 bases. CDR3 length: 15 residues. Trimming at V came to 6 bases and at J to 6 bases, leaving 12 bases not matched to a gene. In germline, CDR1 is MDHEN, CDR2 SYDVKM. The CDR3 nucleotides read TGTGCCAGCAGCTACCGAGGGACAGGTTCTTCTGAAGCTTTCTTT. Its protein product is CASSYRGTGSSEAFF.

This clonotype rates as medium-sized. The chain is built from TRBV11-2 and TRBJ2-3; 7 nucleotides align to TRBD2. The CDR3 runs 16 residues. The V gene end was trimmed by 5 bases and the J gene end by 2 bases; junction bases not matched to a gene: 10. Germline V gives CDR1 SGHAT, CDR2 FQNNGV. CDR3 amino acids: CASSPTRTRNTDTQYF. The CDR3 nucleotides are TGTGCCAGCAGCCCTACCCGGACTAGAAACACAGATACGCAGTATTTT.

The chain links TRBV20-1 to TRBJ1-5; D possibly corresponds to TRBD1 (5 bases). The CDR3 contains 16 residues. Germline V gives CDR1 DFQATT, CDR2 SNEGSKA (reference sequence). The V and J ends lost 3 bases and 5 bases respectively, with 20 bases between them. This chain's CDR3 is CSARGVYRDGDQPQHF. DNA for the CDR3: TGCAGTGCTAGGGGCGTTTACCGGGACGGGGATCAGCCCCAGCATTTT.

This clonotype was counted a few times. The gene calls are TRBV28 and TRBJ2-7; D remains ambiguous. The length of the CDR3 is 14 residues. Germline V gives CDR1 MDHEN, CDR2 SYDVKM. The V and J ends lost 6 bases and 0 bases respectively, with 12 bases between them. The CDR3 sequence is CASRPDPSSYEQYF. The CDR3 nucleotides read TGTGCCAGCAGACCCGACCCGAGCTCCTACGAGCAGTACTTC.